This TCR beta chain was recorded in a study of T-cell memory formation after mild COVID-19. Across the study: TCR clusters were mostly donor specific. General study points: Second-wave clones that peaked on day 37 lacked confirmed SARS-CoV-2 specificity. Some clones that responded were present in memory (sampled pre-infection), which suggests cross-reactive memory joined.

About this clonotype: Its antigen is unknown.

With constant-segment primers, 5'RACE yielded cDNA libraries of TCR alpha and TCR beta that carried sample barcodes and UMIs. One entry per CDR3 protein, called by TCRdb with MiXCR from the 5' RACE reads. The sample yields more than 350,000 distinct CDR3 sequences, 15% to 20% seen once. The CDR3 covers 17 residues. The germline V gene has CDR1 SGHRS and CDR2 YFSETQ. With V trimmed by 4 bases and J by 4 bases, 13 bases remained unmatched. This chain connects TRBV5-1 to TRBJ2-3, with 9 bases that match TRBD2. Material for sequencing was PBMCs or a T cell subset sorted from them (not recorded which). The receptor was isolated from a man in his late teens or twenties who had mild COVID-19 (a few samples of this study predate the infection). Cell type and time point are not known. CDR3 in amino acids: CASSHDPRGGDADTQYF. In DNA form, the CDR3 reads TGCGCCAGCAGCCATGATCCTCGCGGGGGGGACGCAGATACGCAGTATTTT.